Below are 13 T cell receptor beta chains sequenced from a single sample in a study of graft-versus-host responses after intestinal transplantation. Generated by immunoSEQ multiplex PCR, the TCRdb table keeps only in-frame clones and is missing some. Of about 23,000 clones in the sample, 35% to 50% were seen once. Responder cells labeled with CFSE (200,000) were co-plated with irradiated stimulator cells labeled with violet dye (200,000). The source material was alloreactive CD8+ T cells from a mixed lymphocyte reaction culture, sampled before transplantation. Subset noted: CFSE-low proliferating T cells sorted from roughly six-day pre-transplant mixed lymphocyte reaction (GvH or HvG direction). These receptors originate from a human patient who was an organ donor for intestinal transplantation.

The sample holds a few counts of this clone. The rearrangement links TRBV19 to TRBJ2-7; possible D gene TRBD2, 5 bases. This CDR3 is 13 amino acids long. Germline CDR1 LNHDA, CDR2 SQIVND (reference sequence). V lost 10 bases, J lost 0 bases, and 13 bases lay in between. In DNA form, the CDR3 reads TGTGCCACCCGGACTTCTAGCTCCTACGAGCAGTACTTC. This codes for CATRTSSSYEQYF.

The chain is built from TRBV6-6 and TRBJ2-7; D is unclear. This CDR3 contains 13 residues. Trimming pared 0 bases from V and 3 bases from J, leaving 6 bases between. CDR1 and CDR2 from the germline V gene are MNHNY and SVGAGI (reference sequence). CDR3 loop: CASSYSSSYEQYF. The CDR3 nucleotides are TGTGCCAGCAGTTACTCGAGCAGCTACGAGCAGTACTTC.

The chain links TRBV7-6 to TRBJ1-4, with D unclear. The germline V gene has CDR1 SGHVS and CDR2 FNYEAQ. V shed 8 bases and J shed 0 bases, with 10 bases lying between them. This CDR3 is 14 amino acids long. CDR3 sequence reads: CASPPEPTNEKLFF. DNA for the CDR3: TGTGCCAGCCCACCGGAACCAACTAATGAAAAACTGTTTTTT.

There are a few counts of this clone. This chain connects TRBV4-3 to TRBJ1-1; no definite D call. Germline values: CDR1 LGHNA, CDR2 YSLEER. The ends were cut back, 0 bases at V and 5 bases at J, with 10 bases in the middle. CDR3 length equals 14 residues. CDR3 sequence reads: CASSQDPQSTEAFF. The CDR3 bases are TGCGCCAGCAGCCAAGATCCCCAGTCGACTGAAGCTTTCTTT.

This clone appeared a single time. The chain couples TRBV5-1 to TRBJ1-2; no reliable D call. The CDR3 sequence is 15 residues long. Germline CDR1 and CDR2: SGHRS and YFSETQ. The germline V and J ends were trimmed by 0 bases and 3 bases, with 12 bases remaining between them. CDR3 loop: CASSLAPSLHYGYTF. CDR3 DNA sequence: TGCGCCAGCAGCTTGGCCCCAAGTCTTCACTATGGCTACACCTTC.

This clone was picked up a small number of times. The genes are TRBV6-6 and TRBJ2-7; 13 bases fit TRBD2. Germline V gene lookup returns CDR1 MNHNY and CDR2 SVGAGI (reference sequence). There are 15 residues in the CDR3. J gave up 7 bases and V 4 bases, and 7 bases lay outside the gene matches. The CDR3 DNA follows: TGTGCCAGCAGTTGGACTAGCGGGAGAGGTGGGGAGCAGTACTTC. Protein: CASSWTSGRGGEQYF.

CDR3 sequence reads: CAISESQGRGWDTEAFF. The CDR3 DNA reads TGTGCCATCAGTGAGTCTCAGGGGCGCGGATGGGACACTGAAGCTTTCTTT. The J gene is TRBJ1-1, the V gene TRBV10-3, with D perhaps TRBD1 (6 bases). V lost 0 bases, J lost 3 bases, and 17 bases lay in between. Germline V gene sequence: CDR1 ENHRY, CDR2 SYGVKD. This CDR3 has 17 residues.

The genes are TRBV28 and TRBJ2-7, with D hard to call. V was shortened by 2 bases and J by 6 bases, with 5 bases between the two germline ends. Germline CDR1 and CDR2: MDHEN and SYDVKM. There are 11 residues in the CDR3. The CDR3 reads CASSLGGEQYF. CDR3 bases: TGTGCCAGCAGTTTAGGTGGCGAGCAGTACTTC.

This clone occurred a few times. The chain has TRBV11-2 and TRBJ2-3; D is possibly TRBD2 (6 bases). Germline loops: CDR1 SGHAT, CDR2 FQNNGV. The CDR3 runs to 14 residues. V lost 0 bases and J lost 5, with 9 bases in between. Here the CDR3 DNA reads TGTGCCAGCAGCTTAGACACCGGGGGAGATACGCAGTATTTT. Its translation: CASSLDTGGDTQYF.

The chain combines TRBV5-1 with TRBJ1-2; the match to TRBD1 covers 9 bases. Germline V gene lookup returns CDR1 SGHRS and CDR2 YFSETQ. V lost 1 base and J lost 3; bases outside the gene matches: 13. The CDR3 extends over 18 amino acids. CDR3 in amino acids: CASSLCRYSRTGDYGYTF. In DNA form, the CDR3 reads TGCGCCAGCAGCTTGTGCAGGTATAGCCGGACAGGGGACTATGGCTACACCTTC.

This sequence joins TRBV13 and TRBJ2-5; tentatively, D is TRBD1 or TRBD2 (5 bases each). The germline CDR1 and CDR2 sequences are PRHDT and FYEKMQ (reference sequence). V shed 6 bases and J shed 2 bases, with 13 bases lying between them. The CDR3 spans 14 residues. CDR3 amino acids: CASRNYGAQETQYF. As DNA, the CDR3 is TGTGCCAGCAGGAACTACGGGGCACAAGAGACCCAGTACTTC.

This clone was seen a few times. V and J are TRBV2 and TRBJ2-7; D unresolved. The CDR3 covers 13 residues. CDR1 is SNHLY and CDR2 is FYNNEI in the germline V gene. V shed 3 bases and J shed 3 bases, with 9 bases lying between them. In nucleotides, the CDR3 is TGTGCCAGCAGTGATAGAGTAAGCTACGAGCAGTACTTC. Translated, it gives CASSDRVSYEQYF.

By share of the sample, this clone is medium-sized (0.01 to 0.1%). V usage is TRBV4-1 and J usage is TRBJ1-2, with D maybe TRBD1 (6 bases). The CDR3 extends over 14 amino acids. Trimming shortened V by 1 base and J by 2 bases, and 8 bases separated the two germline ends. The germline gives CDR1 MGHRA, CDR2 YSYEKL. The CDR3 bases are TGCGCCAGCAGCCAAGTAGGACAGAACTATGGCTACACCTTC. This gives the protein CASSQVGQNYGYTF.